The following is a T cell receptor beta chain sequence with its context. The record originates from a study of identifying expanded T cells in peripheral blood. The CDR3 consists of 12 residues. V was clipped by 4 bases and J by 0 bases, with 3 bases between them. Germline V gives CDR1 SGHNT, CDR2 YYREEE (reference sequence). Profiled with immunoSEQ multiplex PCR; TCRdb holds only in-frame clones, not every one. The sample lists roughly 75,000 clones; roughly 90% were seen once. The chain links TRBV5-4 to TRBJ2-3; D remains ambiguous. The sequenced material came from blood. The receptor's source is a person aged 18 to 69 in good health. The CDR3: CASSASTDTQYF. The CDR3 coding sequence is TGTGCCAGCAGCGCTAGCACAGATACGCAGTATTTT.